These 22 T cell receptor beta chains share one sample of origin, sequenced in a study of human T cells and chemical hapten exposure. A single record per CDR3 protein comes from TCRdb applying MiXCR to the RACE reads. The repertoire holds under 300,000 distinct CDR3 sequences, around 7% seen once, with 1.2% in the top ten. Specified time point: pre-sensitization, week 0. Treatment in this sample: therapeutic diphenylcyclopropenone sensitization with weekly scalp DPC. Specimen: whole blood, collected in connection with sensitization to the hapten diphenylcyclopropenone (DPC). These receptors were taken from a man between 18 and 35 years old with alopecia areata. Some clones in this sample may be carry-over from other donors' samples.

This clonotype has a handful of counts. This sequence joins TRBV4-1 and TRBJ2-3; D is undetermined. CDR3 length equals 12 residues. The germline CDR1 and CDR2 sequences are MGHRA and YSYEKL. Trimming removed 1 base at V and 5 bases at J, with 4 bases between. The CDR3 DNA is TGCGCCAGCAGCCAAGTTTTAGATACGCAGTATTTT. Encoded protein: CASSQVLDTQYF.

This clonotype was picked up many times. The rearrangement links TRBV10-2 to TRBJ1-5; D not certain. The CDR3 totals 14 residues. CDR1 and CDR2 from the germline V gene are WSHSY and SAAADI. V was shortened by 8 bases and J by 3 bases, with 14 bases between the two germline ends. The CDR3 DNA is TGCGCCAGCGGTTTGAATGACCCCAATCAGCCCCAGCATTTT. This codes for CASGLNDPNQPQHF.

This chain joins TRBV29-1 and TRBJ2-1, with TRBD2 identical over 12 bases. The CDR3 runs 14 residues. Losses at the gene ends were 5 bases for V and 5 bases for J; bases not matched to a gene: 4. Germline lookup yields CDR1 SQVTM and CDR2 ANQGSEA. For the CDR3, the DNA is TGCAGCGTTTGTCTAGCGGGGGGGGACAATGAGCAGTTCTTC. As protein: CSVCLAGGDNEQFF.

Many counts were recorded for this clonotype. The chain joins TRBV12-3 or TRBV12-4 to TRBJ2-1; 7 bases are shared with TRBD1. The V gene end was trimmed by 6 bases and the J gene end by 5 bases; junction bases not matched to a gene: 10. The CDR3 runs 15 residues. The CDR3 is CASSPDSGQHNEQFF. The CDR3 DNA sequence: TGTGCCAGCAGCCCCGACTCGGGACAGCACAATGAGCAGTTCTTC.

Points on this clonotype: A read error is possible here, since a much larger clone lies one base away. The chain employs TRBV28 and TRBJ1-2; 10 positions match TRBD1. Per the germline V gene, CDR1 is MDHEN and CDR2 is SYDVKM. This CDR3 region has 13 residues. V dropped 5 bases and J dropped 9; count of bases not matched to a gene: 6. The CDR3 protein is CASSPDRGECYTF. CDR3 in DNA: TGTGCCAGCAGTCCGGACAGGGGGGAATGCTACACCTTC.

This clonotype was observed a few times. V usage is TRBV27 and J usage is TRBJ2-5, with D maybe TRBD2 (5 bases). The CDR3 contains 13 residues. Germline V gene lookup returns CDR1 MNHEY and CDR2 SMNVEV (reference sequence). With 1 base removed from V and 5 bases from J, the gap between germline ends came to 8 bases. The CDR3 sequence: CASSLLDSETQYF. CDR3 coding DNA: TGTGCCAGCAGTTTATTGGACTCCGAGACCCAGTACTTC.

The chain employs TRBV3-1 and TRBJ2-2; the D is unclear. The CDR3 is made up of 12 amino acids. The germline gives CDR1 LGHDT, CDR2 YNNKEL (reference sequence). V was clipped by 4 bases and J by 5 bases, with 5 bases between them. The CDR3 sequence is CASSLQTGELFF. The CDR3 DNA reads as TGTGCCAGCAGCCTTCAAACCGGGGAGCTGTTTTTT.

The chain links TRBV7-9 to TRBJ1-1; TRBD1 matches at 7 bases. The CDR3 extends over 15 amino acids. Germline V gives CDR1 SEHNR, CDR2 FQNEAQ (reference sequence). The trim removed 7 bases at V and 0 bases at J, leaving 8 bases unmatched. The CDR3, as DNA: TGTGCCAGCAAACAGCGGGGACAGATGAACACTGAAGCTTTCTTT. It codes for CASKQRGQMNTEAFF.

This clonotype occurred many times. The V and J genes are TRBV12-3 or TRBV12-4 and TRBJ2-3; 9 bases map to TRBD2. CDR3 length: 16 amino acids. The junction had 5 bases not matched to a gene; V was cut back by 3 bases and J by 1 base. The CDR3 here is CASSFPSGTGTDTQYF. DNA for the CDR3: TGTGCCAGCAGTTTCCCTAGCGGGACAGGCACAGATACGCAGTATTTT.

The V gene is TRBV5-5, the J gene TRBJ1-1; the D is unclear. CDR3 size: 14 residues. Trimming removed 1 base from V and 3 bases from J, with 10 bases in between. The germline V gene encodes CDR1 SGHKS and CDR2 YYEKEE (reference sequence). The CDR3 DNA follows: TGTGCCAGCAGCTTGTTCTCGGGGTACACTGAAGCTTTCTTT. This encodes CASSLFSGYTEAFF.

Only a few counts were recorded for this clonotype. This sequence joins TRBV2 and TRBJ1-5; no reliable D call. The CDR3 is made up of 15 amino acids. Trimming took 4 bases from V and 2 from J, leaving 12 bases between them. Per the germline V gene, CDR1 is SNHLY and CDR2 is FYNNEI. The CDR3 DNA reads TGTGCCAGCAGTGGCCCTACAAGGGGCAATCAGCCCCAGCATTTT. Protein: CASSGPTRGNQPQHF.

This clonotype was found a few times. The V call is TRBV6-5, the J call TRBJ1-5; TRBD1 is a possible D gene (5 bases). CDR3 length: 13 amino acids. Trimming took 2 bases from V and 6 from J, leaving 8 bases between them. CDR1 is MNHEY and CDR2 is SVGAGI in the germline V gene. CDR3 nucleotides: TGTGCCAGCAGTTACGTCGGGGGTCAGCCCCAGCATTTT. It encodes CASSYVGGQPQHF.

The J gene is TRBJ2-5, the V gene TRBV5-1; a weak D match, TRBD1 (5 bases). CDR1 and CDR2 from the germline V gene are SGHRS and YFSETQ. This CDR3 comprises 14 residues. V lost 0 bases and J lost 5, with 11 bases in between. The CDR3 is CASSLGSGSETQYF. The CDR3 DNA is TGCGCCAGCAGCTTGGGGTCAGGGTCCGAGACCCAGTACTTC.

DNA of the CDR3: TGTGCCAGCGGGGACACCTATAGCAATCAGCCCCAGCATTTT. This encodes CASGDTYSNQPQHF. This chain joins TRBV2 and TRBJ1-5, with a tentative D call TRBD1 (6 bases). The CDR3 length is 14 residues. Germline V lookup: CDR1 SNHLY, CDR2 FYNNEI. Trimming took 8 bases from V and 0 from J, leaving 11 bases between them.

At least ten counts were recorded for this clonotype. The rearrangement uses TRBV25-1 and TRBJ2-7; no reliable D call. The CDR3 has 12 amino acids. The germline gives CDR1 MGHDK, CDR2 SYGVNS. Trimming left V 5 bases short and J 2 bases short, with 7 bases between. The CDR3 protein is CASSIRPYEQYF. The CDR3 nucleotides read TGTGCCAGCAGTATTCGCCCCTACGAGCAGTACTTC.

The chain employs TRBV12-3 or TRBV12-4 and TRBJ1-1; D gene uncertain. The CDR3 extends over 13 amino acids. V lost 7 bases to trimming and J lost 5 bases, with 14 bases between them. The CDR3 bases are TGTGCCAGCAATCCCTCGGGCGTGACTGAAGCTTTCTTT. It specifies CASNPSGVTEAFF.

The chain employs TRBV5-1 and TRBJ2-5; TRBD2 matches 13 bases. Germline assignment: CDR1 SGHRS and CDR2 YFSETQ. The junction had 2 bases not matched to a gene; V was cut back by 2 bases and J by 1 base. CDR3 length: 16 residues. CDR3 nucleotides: TGCGCCAGCAGCTTACTAGCGGGGGGGATCCAAGAGACCCAGTACTTC. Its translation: CASSLLAGGIQETQYF.

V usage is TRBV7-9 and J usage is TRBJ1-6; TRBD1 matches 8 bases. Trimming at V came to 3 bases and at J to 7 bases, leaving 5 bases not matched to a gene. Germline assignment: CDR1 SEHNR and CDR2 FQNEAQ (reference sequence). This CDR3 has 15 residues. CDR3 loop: CASSLDRVGNSPLHF. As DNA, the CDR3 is TGTGCCAGCAGCTTGGACAGGGTAGGAAATTCACCCCTCCACTTT. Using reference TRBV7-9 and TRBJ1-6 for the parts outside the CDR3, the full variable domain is DTGVSQNPRHKITKRGQNVTFRCDPISEHNRLYWYRQTLGQGPEFLTYFQNEAQLEKSRLLSDRFSAERPKGSFSTLEIQRTEQGDSAMYLCASSLDRVGNSPLHFGNGTRLTVT.

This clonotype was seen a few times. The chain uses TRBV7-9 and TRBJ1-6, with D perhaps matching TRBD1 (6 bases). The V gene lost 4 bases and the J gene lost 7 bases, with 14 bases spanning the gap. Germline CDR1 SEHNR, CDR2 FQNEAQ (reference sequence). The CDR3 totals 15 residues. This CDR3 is CASSSGDRWNSPLHF. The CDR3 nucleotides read TGTGCCAGCAGCTCGGGAGACAGGTGGAATTCACCCCTCCACTTT.

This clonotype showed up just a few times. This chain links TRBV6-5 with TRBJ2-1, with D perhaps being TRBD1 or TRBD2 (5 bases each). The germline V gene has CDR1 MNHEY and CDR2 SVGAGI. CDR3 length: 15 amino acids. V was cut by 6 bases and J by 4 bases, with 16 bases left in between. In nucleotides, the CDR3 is TGTGCCAGCAGCCTCCGGGACGGGGCGTACAATGAGCAGTTCTTC. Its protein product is CASSLRDGAYNEQFF.

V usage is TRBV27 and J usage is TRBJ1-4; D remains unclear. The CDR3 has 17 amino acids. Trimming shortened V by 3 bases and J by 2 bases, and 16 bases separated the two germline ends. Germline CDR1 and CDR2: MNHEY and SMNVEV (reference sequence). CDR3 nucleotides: TGTGCCAGCAGTTTTTTGGGTCTCGAGTCCACTAATGAAAAACTGTTTTTT. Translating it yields CASSFLGLESTNEKLFF.

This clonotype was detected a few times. The CDR3 here is CASSQDRGKISGANVLTF. CDR3 sequence (DNA): TGCGCCAGCAGCCAAGATCGGGGGAAAATCTCTGGGGCCAACGTCCTGACTTTC. The V call is TRBV4-3, the J call TRBJ2-6, with a weak D call TRBD2 (6 bases). Per the germline V gene, CDR1 is LGHNA and CDR2 is YSLEER. CDR3 length equals 18 residues. Trimming cost V 0 bases and J 0 bases, with 12 bases left between them.